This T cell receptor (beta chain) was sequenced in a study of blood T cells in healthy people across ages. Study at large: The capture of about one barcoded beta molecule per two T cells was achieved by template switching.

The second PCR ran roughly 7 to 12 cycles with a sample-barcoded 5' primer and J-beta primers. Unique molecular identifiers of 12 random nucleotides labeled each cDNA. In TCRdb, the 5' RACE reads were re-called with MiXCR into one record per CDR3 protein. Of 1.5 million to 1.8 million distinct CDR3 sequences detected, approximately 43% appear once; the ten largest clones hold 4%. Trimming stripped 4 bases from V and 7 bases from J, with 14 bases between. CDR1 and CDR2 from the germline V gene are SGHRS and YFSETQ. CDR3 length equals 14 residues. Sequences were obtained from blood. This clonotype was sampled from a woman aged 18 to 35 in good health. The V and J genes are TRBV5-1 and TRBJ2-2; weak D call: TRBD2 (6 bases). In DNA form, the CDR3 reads TGCGCCAGCAGCCCACAATTGGGAGGCGGGGAGCTGTTTTTT. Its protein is CASSPQLGGGELFF.